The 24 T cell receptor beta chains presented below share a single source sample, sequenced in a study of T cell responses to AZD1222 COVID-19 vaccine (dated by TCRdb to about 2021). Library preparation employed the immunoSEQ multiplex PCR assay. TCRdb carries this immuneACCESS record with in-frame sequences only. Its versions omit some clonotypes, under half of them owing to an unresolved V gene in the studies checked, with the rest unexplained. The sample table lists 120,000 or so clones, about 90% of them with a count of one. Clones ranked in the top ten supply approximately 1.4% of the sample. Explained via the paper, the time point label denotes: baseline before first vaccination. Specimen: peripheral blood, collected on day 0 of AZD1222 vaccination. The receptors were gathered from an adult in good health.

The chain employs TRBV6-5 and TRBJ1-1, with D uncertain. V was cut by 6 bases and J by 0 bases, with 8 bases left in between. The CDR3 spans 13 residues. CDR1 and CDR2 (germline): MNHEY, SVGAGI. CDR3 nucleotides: TGTGCCAGCAGGGACTCCATGAACACTGAAGCTTTCTTT. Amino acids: CASRDSMNTEAFF.

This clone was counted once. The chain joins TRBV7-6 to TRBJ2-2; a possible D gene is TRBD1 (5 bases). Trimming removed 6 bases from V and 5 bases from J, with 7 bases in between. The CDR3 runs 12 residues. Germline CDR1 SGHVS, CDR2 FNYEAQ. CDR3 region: CASSDSTGELFF. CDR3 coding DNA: TGTGCCAGCAGTGACAGTACCGGGGAGCTGTTTTTT.

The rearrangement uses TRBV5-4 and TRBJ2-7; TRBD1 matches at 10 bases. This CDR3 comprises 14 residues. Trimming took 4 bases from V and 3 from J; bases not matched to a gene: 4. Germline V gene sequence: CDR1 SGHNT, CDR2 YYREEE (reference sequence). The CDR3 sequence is CASSQTGGLYEQYF. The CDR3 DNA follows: TGTGCCAGCAGCCAGACAGGGGGCCTCTACGAGCAGTACTTC.

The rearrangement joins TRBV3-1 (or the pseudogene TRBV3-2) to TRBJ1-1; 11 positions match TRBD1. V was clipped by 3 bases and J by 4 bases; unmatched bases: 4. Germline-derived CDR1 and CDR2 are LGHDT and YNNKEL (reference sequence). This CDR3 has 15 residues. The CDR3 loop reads CASSHPGQGVTEAFF. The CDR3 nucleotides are TGTGCCAGCAGCCACCCGGGACAGGGGGTCACTGAAGCTTTCTTT.

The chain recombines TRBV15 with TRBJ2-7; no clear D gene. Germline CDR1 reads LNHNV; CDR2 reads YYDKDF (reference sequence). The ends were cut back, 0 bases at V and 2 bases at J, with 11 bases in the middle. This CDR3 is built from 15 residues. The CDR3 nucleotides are TGTGCCACCAGCAGAGATTTTCAGGAAACCTACGAGCAGTACTTC. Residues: CATSRDFQETYEQYF.

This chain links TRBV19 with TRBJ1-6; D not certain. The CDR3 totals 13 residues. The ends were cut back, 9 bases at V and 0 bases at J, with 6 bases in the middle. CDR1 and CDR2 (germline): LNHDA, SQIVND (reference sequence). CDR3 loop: CASAYSYNSPLHF. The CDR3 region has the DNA TGTGCCAGCGCTTACTCCTATAATTCACCCCTCCACTTT.

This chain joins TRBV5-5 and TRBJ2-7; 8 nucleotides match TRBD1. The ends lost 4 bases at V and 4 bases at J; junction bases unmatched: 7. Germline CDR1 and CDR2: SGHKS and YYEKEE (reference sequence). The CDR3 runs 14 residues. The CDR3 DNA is TGTGCCAGCAGCCCGACCGGGACAGGATACGAGCAGTACTTC. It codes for CASSPTGTGYEQYF.

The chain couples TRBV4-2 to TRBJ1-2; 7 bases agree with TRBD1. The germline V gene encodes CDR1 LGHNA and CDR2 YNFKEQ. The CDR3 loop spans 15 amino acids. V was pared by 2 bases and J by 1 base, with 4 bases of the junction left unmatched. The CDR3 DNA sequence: TGTGCCAGCAGCCAACCCCGGGACAGTAACTATGGCTACACCTTC. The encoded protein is CASSQPRDSNYGYTF.

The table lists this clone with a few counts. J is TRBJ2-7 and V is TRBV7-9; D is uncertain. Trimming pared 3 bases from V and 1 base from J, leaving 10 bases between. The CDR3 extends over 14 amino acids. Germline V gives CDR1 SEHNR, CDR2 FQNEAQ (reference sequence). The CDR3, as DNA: TGTGCCAGCAGCTTTTTTGGGGTATCCTACGAGCAGTACTTC. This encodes CASSFFGVSYEQYF.

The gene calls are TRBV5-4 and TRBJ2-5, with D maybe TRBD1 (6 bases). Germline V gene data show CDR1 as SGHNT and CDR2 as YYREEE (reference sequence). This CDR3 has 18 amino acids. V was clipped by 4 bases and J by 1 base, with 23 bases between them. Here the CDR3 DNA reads TGTGCCAGCAGCCCGACACAGGGTATCCCCCCACCCCAAGAGACCCAGTACTTC. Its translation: CASSPTQGIPPPQETQYF.

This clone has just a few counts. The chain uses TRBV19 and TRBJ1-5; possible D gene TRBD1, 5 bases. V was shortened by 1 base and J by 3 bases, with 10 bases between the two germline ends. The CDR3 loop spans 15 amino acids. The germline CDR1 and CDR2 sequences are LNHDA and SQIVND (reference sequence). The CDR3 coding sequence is TGTGCCAGTAGTATAGGGGGGGGGATCAATCAGCCCCAGCATTTT. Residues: CASSIGGGINQPQHF.

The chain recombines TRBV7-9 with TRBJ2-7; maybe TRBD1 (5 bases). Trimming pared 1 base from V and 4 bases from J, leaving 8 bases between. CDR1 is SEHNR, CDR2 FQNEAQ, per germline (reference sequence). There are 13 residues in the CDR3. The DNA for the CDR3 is TGTGCCAGCAGCTTAGTGGGGCGATACGAGCAGTACTTC. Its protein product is CASSLVGRYEQYF.

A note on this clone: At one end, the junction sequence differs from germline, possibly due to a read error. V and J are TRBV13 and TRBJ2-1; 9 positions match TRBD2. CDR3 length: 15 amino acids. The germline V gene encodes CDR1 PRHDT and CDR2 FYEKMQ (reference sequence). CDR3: CASGFRGSGGYEQFF. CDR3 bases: TGTGCCAGCGGCTTTAGGGGTAGCGGGGGCTATGAGCAGTTCTTC.

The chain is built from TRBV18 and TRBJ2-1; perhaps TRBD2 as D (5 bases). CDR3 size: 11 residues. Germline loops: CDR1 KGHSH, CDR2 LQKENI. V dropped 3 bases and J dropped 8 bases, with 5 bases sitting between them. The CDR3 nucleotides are TGTGCCAGCTCACCGAGGGATGAGCAGTTCTTC. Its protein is CASSPRDEQFF.

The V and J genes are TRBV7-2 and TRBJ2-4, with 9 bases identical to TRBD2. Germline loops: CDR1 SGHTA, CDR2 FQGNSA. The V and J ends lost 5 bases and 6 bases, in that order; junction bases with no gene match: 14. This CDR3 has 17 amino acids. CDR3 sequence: CASSLRAGGHGGNIQYF. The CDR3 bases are TGTGCCAGCAGCCTCCGGGCGGGGGGGCACGGCGGAAACATTCAGTACTTC. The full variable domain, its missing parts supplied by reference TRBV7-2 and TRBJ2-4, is GAGVSQSPSNKVTEKGKDVELRCDPISGHTALYWYRQSLGQGLEFLIYFQGNSAPDKSGLPSDRFSAERTGGSVSTLTIQRTQQEDSAVYLCASSLRAGGHGGNIQYFGAGTRLSVL.

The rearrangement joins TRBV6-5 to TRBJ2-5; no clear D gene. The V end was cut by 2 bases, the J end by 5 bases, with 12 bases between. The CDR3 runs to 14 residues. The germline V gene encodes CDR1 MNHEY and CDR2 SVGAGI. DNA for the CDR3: TGTGCCAGCAGTTACCCGGGCCAGTTGGAGACCCAGTACTTC. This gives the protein CASSYPGQLETQYF.

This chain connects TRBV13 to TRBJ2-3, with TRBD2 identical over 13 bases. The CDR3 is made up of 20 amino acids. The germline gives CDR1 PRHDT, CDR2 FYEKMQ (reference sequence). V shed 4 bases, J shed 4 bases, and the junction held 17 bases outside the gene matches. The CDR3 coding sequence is TGTGCCAGCAGCTCACCACTAGCGGGGGGGCCGGAAGTTCAGGCAGATACGCAGTATTTT. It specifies CASSSPLAGGPEVQADTQYF.

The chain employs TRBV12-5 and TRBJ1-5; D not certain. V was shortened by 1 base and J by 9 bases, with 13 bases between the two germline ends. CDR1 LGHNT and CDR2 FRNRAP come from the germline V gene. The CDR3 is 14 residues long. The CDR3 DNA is TGTGCTAGTGGTTTGGCCCGACCCGGTCCGCCCCAGCATTTT. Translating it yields CASGLARPGPPQHF.

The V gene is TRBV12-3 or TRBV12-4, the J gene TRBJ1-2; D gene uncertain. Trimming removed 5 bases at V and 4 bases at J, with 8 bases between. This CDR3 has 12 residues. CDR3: CASSRTFYGYTF. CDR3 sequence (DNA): TGTGCCAGCAGTCGAACGTTCTATGGCTACACCTTC.

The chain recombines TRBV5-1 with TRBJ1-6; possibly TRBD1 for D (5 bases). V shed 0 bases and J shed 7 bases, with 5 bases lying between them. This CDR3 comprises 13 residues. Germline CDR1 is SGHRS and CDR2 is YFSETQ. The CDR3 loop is CASSLGGNSPLHF. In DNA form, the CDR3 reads TGCGCCAGCAGCTTGGGGGGGAATTCACCCCTCCACTTT.

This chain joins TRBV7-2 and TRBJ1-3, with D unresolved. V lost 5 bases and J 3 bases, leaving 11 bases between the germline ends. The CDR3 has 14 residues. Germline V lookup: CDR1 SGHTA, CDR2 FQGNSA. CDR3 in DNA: TGTGCCAGCAGCCTCGACACTGGTGGAAACACCATATATTTT. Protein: CASSLDTGGNTIYF.

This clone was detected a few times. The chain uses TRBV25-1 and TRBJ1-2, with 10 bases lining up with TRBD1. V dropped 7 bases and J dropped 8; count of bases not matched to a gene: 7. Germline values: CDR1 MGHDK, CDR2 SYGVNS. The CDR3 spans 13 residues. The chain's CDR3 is CASTPGTGVGYTF. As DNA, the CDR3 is TGTGCCAGCACCCCCGGGACAGGGGTCGGCTACACCTTC.

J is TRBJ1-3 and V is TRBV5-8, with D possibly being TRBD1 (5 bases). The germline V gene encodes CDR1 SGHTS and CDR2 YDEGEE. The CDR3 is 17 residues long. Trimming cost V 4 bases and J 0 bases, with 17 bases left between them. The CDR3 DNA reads TGTGCCAGCAGCCTGAATTGGGGCAGAGACTCTGGAAACACCATATATTTT. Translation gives CASSLNWGRDSGNTIYF.

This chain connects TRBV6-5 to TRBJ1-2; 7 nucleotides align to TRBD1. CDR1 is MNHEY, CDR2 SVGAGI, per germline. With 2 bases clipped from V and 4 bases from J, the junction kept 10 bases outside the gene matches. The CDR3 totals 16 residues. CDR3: CASSYGDSSLGYGYTF. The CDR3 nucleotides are TGTGCCAGCAGTTACGGGGACAGCTCTTTAGGCTATGGCTACACCTTC.